The sequence of this T cell receptor (beta chain) was determined in a study of PD-1 blockade in classical Hodgkin lymphoma. With respect to this clone: Its antigen remains unidentified.

This sample's time point: cycle 4 day 1 (C4D1), after 5 to 7 weeks of nivolumab. After autologous stem cell transplantation all patients relapsed, and prior brentuximab vedotin exposure differed between cohorts. Magnetic negative selection served to purify CD4+ T cells out of PBMCs that had been thawed. Method: immunoSEQ multiplex PCR; TCRdb's copy keeps in-frame clones and lacks some. The sample includes 20,000 to 25,000 clones, less than 75% of them seen just once. Study-wide results and limits: What drove the repertoire differences, possibly disease activity or prior therapy, has not been defined.

CDR1 and CDR2 (germline): SGHDN, FVKESK. Trimming pared 3 bases from V and 10 bases from J, leaving 13 bases between. This CDR3 contains 13 residues. This receptor was obtained from a human donor with classical Hodgkin lymphoma. The genes are TRBV14 and TRBJ2-1; D is ambiguous. Sample: CD4+ T cells from blood, taken before the fourth cycle of nivolumab. The CDR3 DNA follows: TGTGCCAGCAGCCAGGTTAACAGAGGAGAGCAGTTCTTC. Its protein is CASSQVNRGEQFF.